The 7 T cell receptor beta chains below all came from one sample that was sequenced in a study of blood T cells in healthy people across ages. Primed by a sample-barcoded 5' primer and a J-beta primer mix, a second PCR proceeded for 7 to 11 cycles. In TCRdb, the 5' RACE reads were re-called with MiXCR into one record per CDR3 protein. The sample gives some 1.4 million distinct CDR3 sequences, around 39% of which show up once; 6.5% to 10% is in the top ten. The sequencing sample was made of blood. The receptor source for this set is a woman aged 18 to 35 in good health.

The V gene is TRBV18, the J gene TRBJ2-7; a possible D gene is TRBD2 (7 bases). Germline loops: CDR1 KGHSH, CDR2 LQKENI. The CDR3 loop spans 15 amino acids. V gave up 4 bases and J gave up 1 base, with 14 bases separating them. The CDR3 DNA sequence: TGTGCCAGCTCACGGATCGGGGGGCTGTCCTACGAGCAGTACTTC. Translated, it gives CASSRIGGLSYEQYF.

In its sample, this clonotype was seen many times. The genes are TRBV6-4 and TRBJ1-5; D remains unclear. Germline assignment: CDR1 MRHNA and CDR2 SNTAGT. The V end lost 4 bases, the J end lost 5 bases, and 12 bases lay between the germline ends. This CDR3 has 14 amino acids. The CDR3 protein is CASSAKGGYQPQHF. For the CDR3, the DNA is TGTGCCAGCAGTGCAAAGGGAGGTTATCAGCCCCAGCATTTT.

The CDR3 DNA reads as TGCGCCAGCAGCGATCACAGTAAAACAGATACGCAGTATTTT. This translates into CASSDHSKTDTQYF. J is TRBJ2-3 and V is TRBV5-1; no reliable D call. The CDR3 length is 14 residues. The germline V gene has CDR1 SGHRS and CDR2 YFSETQ. V lost 4 bases to trimming and J lost 3 bases, with 12 bases between them.

This clonotype appeared a few times. The chain is built from TRBV2 and TRBJ2-1; D gene unclear. The V gene's germline CDR1 is SNHLY and CDR2 FYNNEI. V lost 2 bases, J lost 14 bases, and 13 bases lay in between. This CDR3 is built from 12 residues. CDR3 loop: CASSESWREKFF. The DNA for the CDR3 is TGTGCCAGCAGTGAATCTTGGCGAGAGAAGTTCTTC.

There are a few counts of this clonotype. J is TRBJ2-1 and V is TRBV7-9; D call uncertain. TRBJ2-7 matches the DNA end more closely, so the J call is doubtful. Germline CDR1 SEHNR, CDR2 FQNEAQ (reference sequence). This CDR3 comprises 14 residues. The CDR3 bases are TGTGCCAGCAGCTGGGATAGCTCCTACAATGAGCAGTACTTC. Its translation is CASSWDSSYNEQYF.

This clonotype showed up just a few times. CDR3: CASRPPGTQQFF. The CDR3, as DNA: TGTGCCAGTCGGCCCCCCGGGACTCAGCAGTTCTTC. The rearrangement links TRBV25-1 to TRBJ2-1, with D possibly matching TRBD2 (6 bases). The CDR3 length is 12 residues. Germline V gene lookup returns CDR1 MGHDK and CDR2 SYGVNS. Trimming shortened V by 9 bases and J by 11 bases, and 17 bases separated the two germline ends. Full variable domain (rest looked up from reference TRBV25-1 and TRBJ2-1): EADIYQTPRYLVIGTGKKITLECSQTMGHDKMYWYQQDPGMELHLIHYSYGVNSTEKGDLSSESTVSRIRTEHFPLTLESARPSHTSQYLCASRPPGTQQFFGPGTRLTVL.

This clonotype was counted a few times. The CDR3 region is CASSDRTRYGYTF. Written as DNA, the CDR3 is TGTGCCAGCAGCGACAGGACCCGCTATGGCTACACCTTC. The chain combines TRBV2 with TRBJ1-2; a possible D gene is TRBD1 (6 bases). Germline CDR1 is SNHLY and CDR2 is FYNNEI. This CDR3 comprises 13 residues. V was shortened by 6 bases and J by 4 bases, with 12 bases between the two germline ends.